Presented here are 3 T cell receptor beta chains from one specimen sequenced in a study of T-cell reconstitution after alpha-beta-depleted transplantation in children. The TCRbeta library was prepared with unique molecular identifiers. MiXCR, applied by TCRdb to the PCR reads, yields one record per CDR3 protein. The data show some 500,000 distinct CDR3 sequences, with over 25% seen just once and under 3% held by the top ten. Sequencing was performed on PBMCs from the stem cell graft donor, taken from the stem cell graft. The receptors shown here come from a human donor who donated a stem cell graft to a child with aplastic anemia.

This clonotype was recorded a few times. The chain couples TRBV7-2 to TRBJ2-3; TRBD2 aligns across 10 bases. In germline, CDR1 is SGHTA, CDR2 FQGNSA. The CDR3 covers 17 residues. The junction had 13 bases not matched to a gene; V was cut back by 4 bases and J by 6 bases. For the CDR3, the DNA is TGTGCCAGCAGCTCCTCACTAGCGGGACCCCGTGGGGATACGCAGTATTTT. Amino acid sequence: CASSSSLAGPRGDTQYF.

The chain is built from TRBV19 and TRBJ1-6; tentatively, D is TRBD1 (6 bases). This CDR3 is built from 16 residues. V lost 5 bases to trimming and J lost 7 bases, with 18 bases between them. The germline gives CDR1 LNHDA, CDR2 SQIVND (reference sequence). The CDR3 loop is CASSPRPAGANSPLHF. The DNA of the CDR3 is TGTGCCAGTAGTCCTCGCCCGGCGGGGGCCAATTCACCCCTCCACTTT.

The V call is TRBV12-3 or TRBV12-4, the J call TRBJ2-4; 8 bases agree with TRBD1. The CDR3 is 13 residues long. V gave up 5 bases and J gave up 6 bases; unmatched junction bases: 3. CDR3 in amino acids: CASSPQGANIQYF. CDR3 nucleotides: TGTGCCAGCAGTCCGCAGGGGGCAAACATTCAGTACTTC.